This T cell receptor (beta chain) was documented in a study of control samples from healthy donors and cancer patients. Clones were sequenced by immunoSEQ multiplex PCR, and TCRdb holds only the in-frame ones, with some missing. Of approximately 69,000 clones listed, about 92% are singletons. After removal of 2 bases from V and 0 bases from J, the junction contained 5 bases not matched to a gene. There are 17 residues in the CDR3. From germline, CDR1 is MNHNS and CDR2 SASEGT. This chain connects TRBV6-1 to TRBJ2-3, with 10 bases identical to TRBD2. This TCR was sampled from a man aged 55 to 70 with colorectal cancer. Input material: PBMCs. CDR3 in DNA: TGTGCCAGCAGTGAAAAGCGGGGGGGCCGTAGCACAGATACGCAGTATTTT. As protein: CASSEKRGGRSTDTQYF.